A single sample gave rise to the 19 T cell receptor beta chains below, sequenced in a study of T cell responses to AZD1222 COVID-19 vaccine. Method: immunoSEQ multiplex PCR; TCRdb's copy keeps in-frame clones and lacks some. The sample includes 90,000 to 150,000 clones, just over 85% of them seen just once. The source was peripheral blood, collected 28 days after the second AZD1222 dose. The receptors here all came from an adult who received the AZD1222 COVID-19 vaccine.

The rearrangement uses TRBV29-1 and TRBJ1-1; D not certain. CDR1 and CDR2 from the germline V gene are SQVTM and ANQGSEA. V gave up 0 bases and J gave up 1 base, with 6 bases separating them. The CDR3 is 13 amino acids. The CDR3 bases are TGCAGCGTTGAAGATCTCAGGAACACTGAAGCTTTCTTT. This gives the protein CSVEDLRNTEAFF.

This chain joins TRBV28 and TRBJ1-2, with 7 bases matching TRBD1. Germline V gene lookup returns CDR1 MDHEN and CDR2 SYDVKM. With 6 bases clipped from V and 6 bases from J, the junction kept 4 bases outside the gene matches. This CDR3 contains 12 residues. This CDR3 reads CASRPGGHGYTF. CDR3 coding DNA: TGTGCCAGCAGACCAGGGGGTCATGGCTACACCTTC.

V gene TRBV27 combines with J gene TRBJ1-1; TRBD1 might be the D (5 bases). The CDR3 runs to 14 residues. Germline V lookup: CDR1 MNHEY, CDR2 SMNVEV (reference sequence). V was shortened by 2 bases and J by 2 bases, with 9 bases between the two germline ends. The CDR3 reads CASSLRGRNTEAFF. The DNA for the CDR3 is TGTGCCAGCAGTTTACGGGGCAGAAACACTGAAGCTTTCTTT.

The chain carries TRBV27 and TRBJ2-1; D perhaps matches TRBD2 (5 bases). Germline CDR1 reads MNHEY; CDR2 reads SMNVEV (reference sequence). The V end was cut by 2 bases, the J end by 9 bases, with 11 bases between. The CDR3 sequence is 13 residues long. DNA of the CDR3: TGTGCCAGCAGTTTAGCCCCTAGCTTTGAGCAGTTCTTC. Its protein is CASSLAPSFEQFF.

This chain connects TRBV7-8 to TRBJ2-2; D is possibly TRBD2 (6 bases). CDR1 SGHVS and CDR2 FQNEAQ come from the germline V gene. The CDR3 contains 13 residues. V lost 6 bases and J 5 bases, leaving 10 bases between the germline ends. DNA of the CDR3: TGTGCCAGCAGGGAACGGGAGACCGGGGAGCTGTTTTTT. Protein product: CASRERETGELFF.

This chain connects TRBV7-8 to TRBJ1-5; weak D call: TRBD1 (6 bases). V was pared by 2 bases and J by 5 bases, with 28 bases between. The CDR3 extends over 20 amino acids. CDR1 SGHVS and CDR2 FQNEAQ come from the germline V gene. The CDR3 DNA follows: TGTGCCAGCAGCTTAAATAGGTGGCGGCAGGGGAAGGGAGGATATCAGCCCCAGCATTTT. This gives the protein CASSLNRWRQGKGGYQPQHF.

The gene calls are TRBV7-8 and TRBJ2-3; perhaps TRBD2 as D (6 bases). There are 14 residues in the CDR3. Trimming removed 5 bases at V and 1 base at J, with 10 bases between. Germline CDR1 and CDR2: SGHVS and FQNEAQ. DNA of the CDR3: TGTGCCAGCAGCAGAAGCGGGCGCACAGATACGCAGTATTTT. Translating it yields CASSRSGRTDTQYF.

The chain joins TRBV18 to TRBJ2-1; no reliable D call. V shed 3 bases and J shed 3 bases, with 6 bases lying between them. Germline loops: CDR1 KGHSH, CDR2 LQKENI. The CDR3 is 13 residues long. CDR3 region: CASSPADYNEQFF. The CDR3 coding sequence is TGTGCCAGCTCACCGGCGGACTACAATGAGCAGTTCTTC.

The rearrangement uses TRBV3-1 (or the pseudogene TRBV3-2) and TRBJ2-6; D remains ambiguous. Per the germline V gene, CDR1 is LGHDT and CDR2 is YNNKEL (reference sequence). Trimming removed 4 bases at V and 3 bases at J, with 10 bases between. CDR3 length: 15 residues. CDR3 protein: CASSPQPLGANVLTF. The CDR3 DNA sequence: TGTGCCAGCAGCCCCCAGCCTCTTGGGGCCAACGTCCTGACTTTC.

The chain employs TRBV11-3 and TRBJ1-3; D uncertain. The germline V gene has CDR1 SGHNT and CDR2 YENEEA. Trimming took 5 bases from V and 9 from J, leaving 14 bases between them. There are 13 residues in the CDR3. The CDR3 nucleotides read TGTGCCAGCAGCCGCGGAGGACGCGGCACCATATATTTT. Translation: CASSRGGRGTIYF.

The gene calls are TRBV7-9 and TRBJ1-2, with D perhaps matching TRBD1 (5 bases). V shed 5 bases and J shed 2 bases, with 18 bases lying between them. CDR3 length equals 16 residues. The germline V gene has CDR1 SEHNR and CDR2 FQNEAQ (reference sequence). In DNA, the CDR3 is TGTGCCAGCAGCACCCAGGTTGGGTGGGGGAACTATGGCTACACCTTC. Its protein is CASSTQVGWGNYGYTF.

V gene TRBV2 combines with J gene TRBJ2-5; 9 bases agree with TRBD2. The germline gives CDR1 SNHLY, CDR2 FYNNEI. This CDR3 is 16 amino acids long. The V segment lost 8 bases and the J segment 7 bases; nucleotides outside the gene matches: 17. DNA for the CDR3: TGTGCCAGCGAGGTAGCGGGGGAGGACGGAACGGCGACCCAGTACTTC. Amino acid sequence: CASEVAGEDGTATQYF.

This clone was counted a few times. The chain recombines TRBV21-1 with TRBJ2-4. TRBV21-1 is described as a pseudogene. The CDR3 totals 15 residues. CDR3 amino acids: CASSGIKRAKNIQYF. The CDR3, as DNA: TGTGCCAGCAGCGGAATAAAACGGGCCAAAAACATTCAGTACTTC.

The chain links TRBV3-1 (or the pseudogene TRBV3-2) to TRBJ2-4, with TRBD1 matching 11 bases. The trim removed 0 bases at V and 8 bases at J, leaving 6 bases unmatched. Germline CDR1 is LGHDT and CDR2 is YNNKEL (reference sequence). The CDR3 is 16 amino acids. The chain's CDR3 is CASSQDIGTGGDIQYF. The DNA of the CDR3 is TGTGCCAGCAGCCAAGATATAGGGACAGGGGGGGACATTCAGTACTTC.

V gene TRBV7-9 combines with J gene TRBJ2-7; 7 bases map to TRBD1. The CDR3 sequence is 15 residues long. Germline V lookup: CDR1 SEHNR, CDR2 FQNEAQ (reference sequence). V trimming: 4 bases; J trimming: 0 bases; junction bases outside the gene matches: 6. In DNA, the CDR3 is TGTGCCAGCAGCTCTCTGACAGGGAGCTCCTACGAGCAGTACTTC. Translating gives CASSSLTGSSYEQYF.

The rearrangement links TRBV28 to TRBJ1-5, with D hard to call. The CDR3 has 15 amino acids. V gave up 3 bases and J gave up 2 bases, with 11 bases separating them. Germline V lookup: CDR1 MDHEN, CDR2 SYDVKM. The CDR3 loop reads CASSFGDYGNQPQHF. The CDR3 region has the DNA TGTGCCAGCAGTTTCGGGGATTATGGCAATCAGCCCCAGCATTTT.

The gene calls are TRBV25-1 and TRBJ1-4; D is possibly TRBD1 (6 bases). V was cut by 8 bases and J by 7 bases, with 20 bases left in between. CDR1 is MGHDK, CDR2 SYGVNS, per germline. CDR3 length equals 15 residues. The CDR3 sequence: CASLENPGAGEKLFF. In DNA form, the CDR3 reads TGTGCCAGCCTGGAAAACCCGGGGGCGGGTGAAAAACTGTTTTTT.

CDR3 bases: TGCGCCAGCAGCCAAGACCAGGGGGGGAACACTGAAGCTTTCTTT. It codes for CASSQDQGGNTEAFF. V is TRBV4-1 and J is TRBJ1-1; 7 bases map to TRBD1. The length of the CDR3 is 15 residues. The V gene end was trimmed by 0 bases and the J gene end by 1 base; junction bases not matched to a gene: 2. Germline V CDR1 and CDR2: MGHRA, YSYEKL.

This clone occurred once. This chain uses TRBV15 with TRBJ2-4; possibly TRBD1 for D (6 bases). Trimming removed 5 bases from V and 8 bases from J, with 25 bases in between. The CDR3 has 17 amino acids. The germline V gene has CDR1 LNHNV and CDR2 YYDKDF (reference sequence). The CDR3 is CATSRVLWAPAGDIQYF. In DNA form, the CDR3 reads TGTGCCACCAGCCGAGTTCTTTGGGCACCAGCAGGGGACATTCAGTACTTC.